This T cell receptor (beta chain) appears in the sequencing data of a study of patients and donors after allogeneic stem cell transplantation. The table lists this clonotype with a few counts. TCRdb passed the RT-PCR reads through MiXCR, listing each CDR3 protein once. In the table there are some 150,000 distinct CDR3 sequences, about two fifths of which are singletons. This CDR3 is 14 amino acids long. The V and J ends lost 4 bases and 3 bases, in that order; junction bases with no gene match: 4. In germline, CDR1 is DFQATT, CDR2 SNEGSKA (reference sequence). This receptor was identified in a human donor who was either an allogeneic HSCT recipient or a stem cell or donor lymphocyte infusion donor (not recorded which). It is not recorded whose cells these are; they may come from a transplant donor. V is TRBV20-1 and J is TRBJ2-1, with 9 bases that match TRBD2. Material for sequencing was blood, either unsorted or a sorted T cell fraction (not recorded which). CDR3 sequence: CSAKASGDYNEQFF. The CDR3 coding sequence is TGCAGTGCTAAGGCTAGCGGGGACTACAATGAGCAGTTCTTC.